A selection of T cell receptor beta chains follows, all from one sample in a study of metastatic and nonmetastatic thyroid tumors. TCRdb re-analyzed the PCR reads through MiXCR. Among fewer than 25,000 clones listed, more than 15% were seen once. Sequencing used adjacent normal tissue. Receptor source: a male donor with papillary thyroid cancer or a benign thyroid nodule (not recorded which). Some clones in this sample may be carry-over from other donors' samples. Each CDR3 is given with its conserved first and last residue. D genes are given only for firm matches. Size is stated for part of the rows, as once, few or many counts, or as a class when the clone is expanded.

j_call | v_call | d_call | clone_size | cdr3_nt | cdr3_aa
TRBJ1-3 | TRBV12-3/TRBV12-4 | . | many | TGTGCCAGCAGTTTAGTGATCTCGGGAAACACCATATATTTT | CASSLVISGNTIYF
TRBJ2-1 | TRBV6-1 | . | medium-sized | TGTGCCAGCATGACGCTAGGGGCGGGTAGTAATGAGCAGTTCTTC | CASMTLGAGSNEQFF
TRBJ2-7 | TRBV20-1 | . | medium-sized | TGCAGTGCTATGGAGTCCTACGAGCAGTACTTC | CSAMESYEQYF
TRBJ2-3 | TRBV6-6 | . | . | TGTGCCAGCAGTTGCTCGAGAAGTAATGGACTCACAGATACGCAGTATTTT | CASSCSRSNGLTDTQYF
TRBJ2-2 | TRBV2 | . | . | TGTGCCAGCAGGGACAACCGGCAGTATCCGGTGCTGTTTTTT | CASRDNRQYPVLFF
TRBJ2-2 | TRBV20-1 | TRBD2 | . | TGCAGTGCTAGAGATCTGGCTAGCGGGAGTTGGAGTGGCACCGGGGAGCTGTTTTTT | CSARDLASGSWSGTGELFF
TRBJ2-1 | TRBV6-4 | . | many | TGTGCCAGCAGTGACTCGAGGGCTGAGGATGAGCAGTTCTTC | CASSDSRAEDEQFF
TRBJ2-1 | TRBV4-1 | TRBD2 | . | TGCGCCAGCAGCCAAATGGGTGGACTAGCGGGAGTCGAGCAGTTCTTC | CASSQMGGLAGVEQFF
TRBJ2-7 | TRBV28 | TRBD1 | medium-sized | TGTGCCAGCGGGACAGGGGTGATGTACGAGCAGTACTTC | CASGTGVMYEQYF
TRBJ1-4 | TRBV27 | . | few | TGTGCCAGCAGCCACTATGGGGGTGAAAAACTGTTTTTT | CASSHYGGEKLFF
TRBJ2-7 | TRBV2 | TRBD1 | many | TGTGCCAGCAGAGACAGGGGCTACGAGCAGTACTTC | CASRDRGYEQYF
TRBJ1-2 | TRBV12-5 | . | . | TGTGCTAGTGGTTTGGTATTGGGAAGTCAGTCTCGCGACTATGGCTACACCTTC | CASGLVLGSQSRDYGYTF
TRBJ2-2 | TRBV12-3/TRBV12-4 | . | . | TGTGCCAGCAGTTTACGGGGTTGTGACACCGGGGAGCTGTTTTTT | CASSLRGCDTGELFF
TRBJ2-1 | TRBV19 | TRBD2 | . | TGTGCCAGTAATGGGTCTAGCGGAAACAATGAGCAGTTCTTC | CASNGSSGNNEQFF
TRBJ1-5 | TRBV28 | TRBD1 | many | TGTGCCAGCAGTGGGGACAGACTTAGCAATCAGCCCCAGCATTTT | CASSGDRLSNQPQHF
TRBJ1-2 | TRBV19 | . | many | TGTGCCAGTAGTCCTGGACCCATTCTCTATGGCTACACCTTC | CASSPGPILYGYTF
TRBJ1-2 | TRBV5-1 | . | medium-sized | TGCGCCAGCAGCTTGTCCCCTACTCGCCTTACAATTAACTATGGCTACACCTTC | CASSLSPTRLTINYGYTF
TRBJ1-5 | TRBV20-1 | . | medium-sized | TGCAGTGCTACCTCTTTGGGAGGGGGTTATCAGCCCCAGCATTTT | CSATSLGGGYQPQHF
TRBJ1-1 | TRBV19 | TRBD1 | many | TGTGCCAGTAGTCCTCGACAGGGACCCTTGAACACTGAAGCTTTCTTT | CASSPRQGPLNTEAFF
TRBJ2-1 | TRBV5-1 | . | many | TGCGCCAGCAGTGTGGGTAGCTCCTACAATGAGCAGTTCTTC | CASSVGSSYNEQFF
TRBJ1-3 | TRBV6-1 | . | medium-sized | TGTGCCAGCAGACAAGACGGCATGACTGGAAACACCATATATTTT | CASRQDGMTGNTIYF
TRBJ2-1 | TRBV20-1 | TRBD2 | many | TGCAGTGCTAGTCGCCGTAGCGGGGTGACCTACAATGAGCAGTTCTTC | CSASRRSGVTYNEQFF
TRBJ2-3 | TRBV7-9 | TRBD1 | many | TGTGCCAGCAGCTTGGGGACAGCGCTCCGGGAAGATACGCAGTATTTT | CASSLGTALREDTQYF
TRBJ1-6 | TRBV19 | TRBD1 | many | TGTGCCAGTAATACAGGGGGCCCTAATTCACCCCTCCACTTT | CASNTGGPNSPLHF
TRBJ1-4 | TRBV5-1 | . | . | TGTGCCAGCAGCTTGGCAGGGTCAACTAATGAAAAACTGTTTTTT | CASSLAGSTNEKLFF
TRBJ2-5 | TRBV27 | . | medium-sized | TGTGCCAGCAGTTTATCGAGGGCGTACCAAGAGACCCAGTACTTC | CASSLSRAYQETQYF
TRBJ1-2 | TRBV5-1 | TRBD1 | many | TGCGCCAGCAGCCCGGACAGGGTTCGGGGCTACACCTTC | CASSPDRVRGYTF
TRBJ2-3 | TRBV7-2 | TRBD2 | many | TGTGCCGGAATCTTAGCGGGAGCCCCAGATACGCAGTATTTT | CAGILAGAPDTQYF
TRBJ2-5 | TRBV2 | TRBD2 | . | TGTGCCAGCAGTGAACTAGCGGGAGCACCAGAGACCCAGTACTTC | CASSELAGAPETQYF